This TCR beta chain originates from a study of blood T cell repertoires in COVID-19. Study overall: There were acute and convalescent COVID-19 samples, and they came from the United States, Italy and Spain. T cells, B-cell-depleted T cells, or PBMCs provided the cDNA or gDNA that served as material.

Enrolled during active infection, Seattle patients were then followed longitudinally. In the study's own analysis: Amplification with reference gene primers provided the estimates of nucleated cell counts. The protocol was immunoSEQ multiplex PCR, while the TCRdb copy is restricted to in-frame clones and leaves out a portion. V and J calls and clone size are copied from that table; D and trimming were computed from the DNA. The profile shows 200,000 to 250,000 clones, 85% to 90% of them singletons. Sequencing was carried out using peripheral blood. This receptor was obtained from a man in his thirties or forties with COVID-19, enrolled during active disease.

CDR3 sequence reads: CASSSGQGRNTEAFF. The CDR3 DNA follows: TGTGCCAGCAGCTCCGGACAGGGGAGGAACACTGAAGCTTTCTTT. The gene calls are TRBV7-2 and TRBJ1-1, with TRBD1 identical over 9 bases. Germline loops: CDR1 SGHTA, CDR2 FQGNSA. Unmatched junction bases numbered 4, after V lost 4 bases and J lost 1 base. This CDR3 has 15 residues.